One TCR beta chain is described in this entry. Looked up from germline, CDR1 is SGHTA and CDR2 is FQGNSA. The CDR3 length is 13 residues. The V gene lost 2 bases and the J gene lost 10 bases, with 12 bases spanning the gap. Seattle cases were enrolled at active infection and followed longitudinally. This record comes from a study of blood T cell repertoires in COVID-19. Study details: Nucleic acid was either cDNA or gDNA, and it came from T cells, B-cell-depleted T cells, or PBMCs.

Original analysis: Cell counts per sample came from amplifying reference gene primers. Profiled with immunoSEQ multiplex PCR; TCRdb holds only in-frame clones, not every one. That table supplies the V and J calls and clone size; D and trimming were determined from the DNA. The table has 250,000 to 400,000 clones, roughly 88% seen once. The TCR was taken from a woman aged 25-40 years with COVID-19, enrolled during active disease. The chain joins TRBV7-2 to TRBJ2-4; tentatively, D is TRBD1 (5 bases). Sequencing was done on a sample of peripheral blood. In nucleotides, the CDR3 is TGTGCCAGCAGCTTACTACTGGGGCAGATTCAGTACTTC. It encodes CASSLLLGQIQYF.